Presented here are 9 T cell receptor beta chains from one specimen sequenced in a study of tumor-infiltrating lymphocytes in primary liver carcinoma. Production of TCR beta cDNA used 400 to 600 ng total RNA together with a constant-region primer. Three nested multiplex PCR rounds, a slightly modified ARM-PCR method, built the TCR beta libraries. TRBV1-TRBV30 forward primers and a C-beta reverse primer were used in the first two PCR rounds, which each ran for about 9 cycles. From the multiplex PCR reads, TCRdb called clonotypes with MiXCR, one entry per CDR3 protein. This table has fewer than 400,000 distinct CDR3 sequences, approximately 54% appearing once. The authors took blood RNA from unsorted whole blood and also extracted germline DNA. Material for sequencing was peripheral blood. The source of these receptors is a woman in her thirties with primary liver carcinoma and hepatitis B virus infection.

The chain links TRBV7-8 to TRBJ1-3; weak D call: TRBD1 (5 bases). CDR3 length: 18 amino acids. Looked up from germline, CDR1 is SGHVS and CDR2 is FQNEAQ. V shed 7 bases and J shed 6 bases, with 28 bases lying between them. CDR3 nucleotides: TGTGCCAGCAACTTCCGGGGGGGATCTACAGGAGTTACAAACACCATATATTTT. Translation gives CASNFRGGSTGVTNTIYF.

This clonotype was seen only a few times. The rearrangement joins TRBV6-6 to TRBJ2-7; TRBD2 aligns across 7 bases. The germline V gene has CDR1 MNHNY and CDR2 SVGAGI (reference sequence). The CDR3 spans 13 residues. With V trimmed by 2 bases and J by 2 bases, 0 bases remained unmatched. CDR3 region: CASSYTSAYEQYF. CDR3 sequence (DNA): TGTGCCAGCAGTTACACTAGCGCCTACGAGCAGTACTTC.

The chain carries TRBV29-1 and TRBJ2-3; D is unclear. The CDR3 has 13 residues. V lost 8 bases and J lost 4, with 16 bases in between. Germline V gives CDR1 SQVTM, CDR2 ANQGSEA. The CDR3 reads CSIVRSSADTQYF. DNA for the CDR3: TGCAGCATTGTACGATCCTCAGCAGATACGCAGTATTTT.

The gene calls are TRBV29-1 and TRBJ2-7; D is perhaps TRBD1 or TRBD2 (5 bases each). Germline loops: CDR1 SQVTM, CDR2 ANQGSEA. This CDR3 is 15 amino acids long. V was shortened by 4 bases and J by 4 bases, with 20 bases between the two germline ends. The CDR3 here is CSVVDWDGKEYEQYF. In DNA, the CDR3 is TGCAGCGTTGTAGATTGGGACGGGAAGGAATACGAGCAGTACTTC.

The chain uses TRBV6-5 and TRBJ2-5, with D possibly matching TRBD2 (6 bases). Trimming removed 8 bases from V and 2 bases from J, with 21 bases in between. Germline V gene data show CDR1 as MNHEY and CDR2 as SVGAGI. The CDR3 consists of 16 residues. This CDR3 is CASSTQIAGGQETQYF. CDR3 DNA sequence: TGTGCCAGCTCTACACAGATAGCCGGGGGTCAAGAGACCCAGTACTTC.

Only one count was recorded for this clonotype. This may arise from a read error, as a much more abundant clone is one base away. The J gene is TRBJ2-2, the V gene TRBV10-2; 8 nucleotides line up with TRBD1. The J segment lost 6 bases and the V segment lost 9 bases, leaving 12 bases of the junction unmatched. Germline values: CDR1 WSHSY, CDR2 SAAADI. The CDR3 is 15 residues long. The CDR3 sequence: CASGRDRIESGELFF. CDR3 in DNA: TGCGCCAGTGGCCGGGACAGGATAGAATCCGGGGAGCTGTTTTTT.

There are many counts of this clonotype. The chain employs TRBV10-3 and TRBJ2-7; 9 nucleotides match TRBD2. The V and J ends lost 0 bases and 5 bases, in that order; junction bases with no gene match: 5. Germline loops: CDR1 ENHRY, CDR2 SYGVKD. The CDR3 sequence is 15 residues long. The CDR3 nucleotides are TGTGCCATCAGTGAGTCGGGCGGGAGGGTAAACGAGCAGTACTTC. Amino acids: CAISESGGRVNEQYF.

The chain links TRBV21-1 to TRBJ2-7; TRBD2 was called by the table and not checked on the DNA. TRBV21-1 is tagged as a pseudogene. This CDR3 has 19 residues. DNA for the CDR3: TGTGCCAGCAGCTTGCGACTAGCGGGAGGGCCGAGGAGCTCCTACGAGCAGTACTTC. Its protein product is CASSLRLAGGPRSSYEQYF.

A remark on this clonotype: A read error may produce the germline difference seen at one junction end. J is TRBJ1-2 and V is TRBV6-2 or TRBV6-3; D possibly corresponds to TRBD1 (6 bases). In germline, CDR1 is MNHEY, CDR2 SVGEGT. CDR3 length: 14 amino acids. The CDR3 nucleotides read TGTGCCACCTACCTCTCGGGACAAGTCTATGGCTACATCTTC. Translated, it gives CATYLSGQVYGYIF.